The source of this T cell receptor beta chain is a study of OX40 agonist ivuxolimab in advanced cancers. Study-level information: An anti-OX40 (CD134) antibody with agonistic activity, ivuxolimab, was administered to patients. Regarding the study as a whole: The average count of expanded clones was higher among CD8+ T cells than among CD4+.

Profiling relied on immunoSEQ multiplex PCR, and the TCRdb table lists in-frame clones only, not all of them. The sample lists tens of thousands of clones, about 86% occurring once. This CDR3 is 17 amino acids long. The trim removed 4 bases at V and 1 base at J, leaving 6 bases unmatched. CDR1 is SNHLY, CDR2 FYNNEI, per germline. With respect to this clone: The antigen remains unidentified.

This TCR derives from an adult with an advanced solid tumor such as melanoma, head and neck, liver or kidney cancer. V and J are TRBV2 and TRBJ2-6; 8 bases are a match to TRBD1. The specimen comprised CD4+ or CD8+ T cells sorted from blood, sampled in a trial of the OX40 agonist ivuxolimab. For the CDR3, the DNA is TGTGCCAGCAGTGGCGGACAGGGCGGGTCTGGGGCCAACGTCCTGACTTTC. Translating it yields CASSGGQGGSGANVLTF.